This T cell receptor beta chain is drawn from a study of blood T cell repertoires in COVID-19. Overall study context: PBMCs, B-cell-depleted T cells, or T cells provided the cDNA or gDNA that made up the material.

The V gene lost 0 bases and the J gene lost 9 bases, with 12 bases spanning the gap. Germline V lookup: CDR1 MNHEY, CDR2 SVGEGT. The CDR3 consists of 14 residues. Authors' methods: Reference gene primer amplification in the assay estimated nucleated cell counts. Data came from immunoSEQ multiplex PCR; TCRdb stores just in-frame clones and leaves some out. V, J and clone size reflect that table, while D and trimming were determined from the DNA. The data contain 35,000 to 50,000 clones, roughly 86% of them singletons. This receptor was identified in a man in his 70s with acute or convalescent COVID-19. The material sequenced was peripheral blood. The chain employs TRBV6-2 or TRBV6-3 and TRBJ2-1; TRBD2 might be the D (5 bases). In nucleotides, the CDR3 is TGTGCCAGCAGTTACTCAACTAGTTATGCTGAGCAGTTCTTC. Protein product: CASSYSTSYAEQFF.